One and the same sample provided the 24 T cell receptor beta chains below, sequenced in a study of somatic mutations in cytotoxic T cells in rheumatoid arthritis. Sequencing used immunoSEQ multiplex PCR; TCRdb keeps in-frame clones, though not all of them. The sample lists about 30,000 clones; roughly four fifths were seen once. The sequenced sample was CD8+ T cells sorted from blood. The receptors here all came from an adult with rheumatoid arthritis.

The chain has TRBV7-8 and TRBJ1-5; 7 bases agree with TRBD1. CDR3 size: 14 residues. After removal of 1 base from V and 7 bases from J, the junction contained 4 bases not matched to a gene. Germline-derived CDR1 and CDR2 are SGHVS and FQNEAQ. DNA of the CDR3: TGTGCCAGCAGCTTAGAAGGGGGCGGCCAGCCCCAGCATTTT. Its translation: CASSLEGGGQPQHF.

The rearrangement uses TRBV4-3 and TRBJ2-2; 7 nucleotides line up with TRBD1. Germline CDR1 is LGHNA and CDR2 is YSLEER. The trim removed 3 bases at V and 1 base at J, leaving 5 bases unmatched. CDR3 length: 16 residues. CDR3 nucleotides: TGCGCCAGCAGCCACAGGGGGTGGGAGAACACCGGGGAGCTGTTTTTT. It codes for CASSHRGWENTGELFF.

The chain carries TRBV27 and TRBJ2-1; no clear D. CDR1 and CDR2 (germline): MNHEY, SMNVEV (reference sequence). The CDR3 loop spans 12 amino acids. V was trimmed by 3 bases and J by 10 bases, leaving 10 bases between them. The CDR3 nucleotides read TGTGCCAGCAGTTTCCTGGACCGCGAGCAGTTCTTC. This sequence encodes CASSFLDREQFF.

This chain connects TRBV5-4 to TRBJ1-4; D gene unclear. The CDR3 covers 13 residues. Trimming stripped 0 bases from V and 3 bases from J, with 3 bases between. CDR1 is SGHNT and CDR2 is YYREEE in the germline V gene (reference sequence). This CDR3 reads CASSLGSNEKLFF. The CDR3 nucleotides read TGTGCCAGCAGCTTGGGGTCTAATGAAAAACTGTTTTTT.

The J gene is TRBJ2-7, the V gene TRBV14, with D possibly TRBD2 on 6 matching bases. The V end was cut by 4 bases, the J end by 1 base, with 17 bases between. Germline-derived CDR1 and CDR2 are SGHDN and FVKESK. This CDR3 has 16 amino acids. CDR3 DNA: TGTGCCAGCAGCCTGTCAGGACGACGGGGGTCCTACGAGCAGTACTTC. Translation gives CASSLSGRRGSYEQYF. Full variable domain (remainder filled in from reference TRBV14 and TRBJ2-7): EAGVTQFPSHSVIEKGQTVTLRCDPISGHDNLYWYRRVMGKEIKFLLHFVKESKQDESGMPNNRFLAERTGGTYSTLKVQPAELEDSGVYFCASSLSGRRGSYEQYFGPGTRLTVT.

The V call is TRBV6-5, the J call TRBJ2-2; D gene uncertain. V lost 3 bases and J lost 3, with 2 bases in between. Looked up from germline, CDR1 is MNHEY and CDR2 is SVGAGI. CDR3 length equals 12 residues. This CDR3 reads CASSYDTGELFF. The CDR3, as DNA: TGTGCCAGCAGTTATGACACCGGGGAGCTGTTTTTT.

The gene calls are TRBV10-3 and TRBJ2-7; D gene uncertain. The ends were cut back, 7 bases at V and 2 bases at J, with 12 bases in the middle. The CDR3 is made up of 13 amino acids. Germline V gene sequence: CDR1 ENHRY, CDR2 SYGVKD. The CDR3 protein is CAITSDTTYEQYF. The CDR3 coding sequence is TGTGCCATCACATCCGACACGACCTACGAGCAGTACTTC.

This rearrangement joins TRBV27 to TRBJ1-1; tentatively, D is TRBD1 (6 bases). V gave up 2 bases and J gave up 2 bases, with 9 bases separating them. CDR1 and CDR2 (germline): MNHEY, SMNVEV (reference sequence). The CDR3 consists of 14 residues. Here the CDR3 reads CASSLRTVNTEAFF. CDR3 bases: TGTGCCAGCAGTTTACGGACAGTAAACACTGAAGCTTTCTTT.

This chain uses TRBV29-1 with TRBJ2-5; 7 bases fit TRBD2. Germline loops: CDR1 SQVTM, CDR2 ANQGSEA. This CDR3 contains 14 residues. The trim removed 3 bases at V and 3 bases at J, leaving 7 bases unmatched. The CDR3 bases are TGCAGCGTTGACGGTCTAGCGGAAGAAGAGACCCAGTACTTC. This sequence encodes CSVDGLAEEETQYF.

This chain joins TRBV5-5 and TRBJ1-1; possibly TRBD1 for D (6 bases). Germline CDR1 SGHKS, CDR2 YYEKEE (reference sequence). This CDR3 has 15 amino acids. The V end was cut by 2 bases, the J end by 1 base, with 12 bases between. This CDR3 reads CASSLWGAQNTEAFF. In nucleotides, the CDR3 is TGTGCCAGCAGCTTATGGGGGGCACAGAACACTGAAGCTTTCTTT.

CDR3 in DNA: TGTGCCAGCAGTGAAAGCGGGACAGGGGGAGGTGGCTACACCTTC. The encoded protein is CASSESGTGGGGYTF. The V gene is TRBV2, the J gene TRBJ1-2; TRBD1 aligns across 11 bases. Germline V gene sequence: CDR1 SNHLY, CDR2 FYNNEI. This CDR3 is 15 amino acids long. Trimming at V came to 2 bases and at J to 7 bases, leaving 6 bases not matched to a gene.

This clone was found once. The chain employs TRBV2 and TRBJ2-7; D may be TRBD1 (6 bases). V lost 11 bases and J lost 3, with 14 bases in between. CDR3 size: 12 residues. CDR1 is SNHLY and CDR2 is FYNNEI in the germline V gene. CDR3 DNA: TGTGCCTTATGGACAGCCGACTACGAGCAGTACTTC. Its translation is CALWTADYEQYF. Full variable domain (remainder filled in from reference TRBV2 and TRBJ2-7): EPEVTQTPSHQVTQMGQEVILRCVPISNHLYFYWYRQILGQKVEFLVSFYNNEISEKSEIFDDQFSVERPDGSNFTLKIRSTKLEDSAMYFCALWTADYEQYFGPGTRLTVT.

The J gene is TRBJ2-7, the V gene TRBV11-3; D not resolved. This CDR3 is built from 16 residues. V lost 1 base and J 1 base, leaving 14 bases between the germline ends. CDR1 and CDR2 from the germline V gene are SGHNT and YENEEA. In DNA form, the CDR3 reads TGTGCCAGCAGCTTAGCTGGGTCGTTAGATTCCTACGAGCAGTACTTC. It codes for CASSLAGSLDSYEQYF.

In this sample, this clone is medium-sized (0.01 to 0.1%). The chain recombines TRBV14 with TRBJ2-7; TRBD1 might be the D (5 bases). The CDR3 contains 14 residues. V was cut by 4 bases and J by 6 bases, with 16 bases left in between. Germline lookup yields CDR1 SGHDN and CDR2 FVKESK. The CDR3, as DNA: TGTGCCAGCAGCCCAGGAACGCAGGGAATCGAGCAGTACTTC. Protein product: CASSPGTQGIEQYF.

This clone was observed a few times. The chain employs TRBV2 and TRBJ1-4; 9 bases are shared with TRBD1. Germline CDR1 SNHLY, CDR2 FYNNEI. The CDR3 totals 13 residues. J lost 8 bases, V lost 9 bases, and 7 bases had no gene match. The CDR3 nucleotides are TGTGCCAGGGCGACAGGGGGGAGAGAAAAACTGTTTTTT. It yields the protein CARATGGREKLFF.

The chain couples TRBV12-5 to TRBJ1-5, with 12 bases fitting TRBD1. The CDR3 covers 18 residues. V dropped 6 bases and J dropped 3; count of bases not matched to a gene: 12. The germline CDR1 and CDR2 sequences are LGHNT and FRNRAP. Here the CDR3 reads CASGPSTGTGGLNQPQHF. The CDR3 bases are TGTGCTAGTGGCCCTAGCACTGGGACAGGGGGCCTCAATCAGCCCCAGCATTTT.

The CDR3, as DNA: TGTGCCAGCAGCCCGGGGCCGATGTTCGATGGCTACACCTTC. Translating it yields CASSPGPMFDGYTF. J is TRBJ1-2 and V is TRBV7-2; D may be TRBD1 (5 bases). CDR3 size: 14 residues. Germline values: CDR1 SGHTA, CDR2 FQGNSA. Between the trimmed V and J ends, which lost 5 bases and 6 bases, there was a span of 16 bases.

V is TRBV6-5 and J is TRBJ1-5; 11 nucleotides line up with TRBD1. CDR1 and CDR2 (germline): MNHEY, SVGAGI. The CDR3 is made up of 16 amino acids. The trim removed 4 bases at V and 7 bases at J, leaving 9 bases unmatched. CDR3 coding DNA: TGTGCCAGCAGTTCGGGACAGGGGGATGTCAGGCAGCCCCAGCATTTT. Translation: CASSSGQGDVRQPQHF.

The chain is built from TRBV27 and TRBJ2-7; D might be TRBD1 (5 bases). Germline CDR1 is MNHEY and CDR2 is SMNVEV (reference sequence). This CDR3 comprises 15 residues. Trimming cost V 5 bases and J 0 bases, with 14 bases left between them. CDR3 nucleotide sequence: TGTGCCAGCAGTCCCAGGACAATGAGCTCCTACGAGCAGTACTTC. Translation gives CASSPRTMSSYEQYF.

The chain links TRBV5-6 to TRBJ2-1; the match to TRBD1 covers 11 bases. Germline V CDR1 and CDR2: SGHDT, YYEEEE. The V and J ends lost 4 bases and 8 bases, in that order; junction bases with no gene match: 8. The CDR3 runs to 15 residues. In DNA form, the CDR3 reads TGTGCCAGCAGCGGGACAGGGGGAACCCTCGATGAGCAGTTCTTC. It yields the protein CASSGTGGTLDEQFF.

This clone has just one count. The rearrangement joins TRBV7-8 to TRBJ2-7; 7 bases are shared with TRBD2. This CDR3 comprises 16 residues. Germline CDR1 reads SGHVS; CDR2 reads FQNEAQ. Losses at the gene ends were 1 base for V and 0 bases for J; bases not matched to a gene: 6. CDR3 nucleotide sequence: TGTGCCAGCAGCTTAGGGGCTAGCGGCAGCTCCTACGAGCAGTACTTC. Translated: CASSLGASGSSYEQYF.

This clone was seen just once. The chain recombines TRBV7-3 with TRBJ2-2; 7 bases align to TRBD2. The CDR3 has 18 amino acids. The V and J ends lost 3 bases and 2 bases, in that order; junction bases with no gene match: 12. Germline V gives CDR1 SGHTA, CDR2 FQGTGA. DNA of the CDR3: TGTGCCAGCAGCTTGAGTACGGGGGGTCCCGACAACACCGGGGAGCTGTTTTTT. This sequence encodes CASSLSTGGPDNTGELFF. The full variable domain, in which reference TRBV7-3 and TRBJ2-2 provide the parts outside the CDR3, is GAGVSQTPSNKVTEKGKYVELRCDPISGHTALYWYRQSLGQGPEFLIYFQGTGAADDSGLPNDRFFAVRPEGSVSTLKIQRTERGDSAVYLCASSLSTGGPDNTGELFFGEGSRLTVL.

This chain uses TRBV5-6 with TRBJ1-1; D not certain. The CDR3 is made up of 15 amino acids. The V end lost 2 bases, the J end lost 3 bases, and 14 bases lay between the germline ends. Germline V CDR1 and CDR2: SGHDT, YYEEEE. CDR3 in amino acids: CASSLRLWSDTEAFF. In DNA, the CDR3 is TGTGCCAGCAGCTTAAGACTTTGGAGCGACACTGAAGCTTTCTTT.

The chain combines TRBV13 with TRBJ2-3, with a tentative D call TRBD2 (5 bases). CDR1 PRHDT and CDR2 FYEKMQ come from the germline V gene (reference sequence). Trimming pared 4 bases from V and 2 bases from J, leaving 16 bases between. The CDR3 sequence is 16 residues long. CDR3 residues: CASSSRKAEFTDTQYF. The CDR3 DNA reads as TGTGCCAGCAGCTCCCGGAAAGCGGAATTCACAGATACGCAGTATTTT.